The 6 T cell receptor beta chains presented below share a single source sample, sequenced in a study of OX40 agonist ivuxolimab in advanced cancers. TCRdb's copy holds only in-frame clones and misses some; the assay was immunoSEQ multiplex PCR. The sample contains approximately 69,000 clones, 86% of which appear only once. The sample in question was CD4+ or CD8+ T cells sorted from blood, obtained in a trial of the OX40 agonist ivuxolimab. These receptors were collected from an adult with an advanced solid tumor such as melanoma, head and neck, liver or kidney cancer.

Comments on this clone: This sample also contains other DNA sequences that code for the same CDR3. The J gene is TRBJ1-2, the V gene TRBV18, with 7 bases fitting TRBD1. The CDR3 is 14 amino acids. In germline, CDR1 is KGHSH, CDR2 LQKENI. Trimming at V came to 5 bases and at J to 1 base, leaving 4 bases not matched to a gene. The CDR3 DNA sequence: TGTGCCAGCTCAGGGGACAGCGGTAACTATGGCTACACCTTC. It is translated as CASSGDSGNYGYTF.

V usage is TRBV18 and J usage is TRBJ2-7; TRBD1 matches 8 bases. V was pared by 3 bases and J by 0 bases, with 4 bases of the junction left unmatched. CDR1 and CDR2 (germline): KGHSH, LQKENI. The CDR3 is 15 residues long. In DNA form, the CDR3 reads TGTGCCAGCTCACCCAGACAGGGGAGCTCCTACGAGCAGTACTTC. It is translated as CASSPRQGSSYEQYF.

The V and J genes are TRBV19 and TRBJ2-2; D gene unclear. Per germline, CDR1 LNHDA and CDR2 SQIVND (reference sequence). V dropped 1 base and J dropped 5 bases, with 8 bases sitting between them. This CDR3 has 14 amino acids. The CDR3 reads CASSIGVRTGELFF. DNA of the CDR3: TGTGCCAGTAGTATAGGGGTTCGGACCGGGGAGCTGTTTTTT.

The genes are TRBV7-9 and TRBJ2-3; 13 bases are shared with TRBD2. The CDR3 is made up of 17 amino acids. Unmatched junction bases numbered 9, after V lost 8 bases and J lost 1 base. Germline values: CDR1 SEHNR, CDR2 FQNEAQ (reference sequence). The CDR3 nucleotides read TGTGCCAGCGCATTAGGACTAGCGGGGGCTCGCACAGATACGCAGTATTTT. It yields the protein CASALGLAGARTDTQYF.

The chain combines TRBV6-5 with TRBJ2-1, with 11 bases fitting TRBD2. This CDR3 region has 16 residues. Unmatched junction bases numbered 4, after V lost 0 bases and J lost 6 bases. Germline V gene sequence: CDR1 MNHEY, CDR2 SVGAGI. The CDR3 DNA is TGTGCCAGCAGTTACTCGGGACTAGCGGAGATCAATGAGCAGTTCTTC. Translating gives CASSYSGLAEINEQFF.

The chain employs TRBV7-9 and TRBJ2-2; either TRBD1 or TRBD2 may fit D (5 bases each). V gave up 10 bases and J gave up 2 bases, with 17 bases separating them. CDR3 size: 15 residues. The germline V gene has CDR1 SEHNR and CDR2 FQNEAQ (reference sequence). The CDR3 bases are TGTGCCACCGGGACCTGGACTTCAAACACCGGGGAGCTGTTTTTT. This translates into CATGTWTSNTGELFF.